This T cell receptor (beta chain) came from a study of pediatric ulcerative colitis. Only in-frame clones appear in the TCRdb table, and some are missing; sequencing was by immunoSEQ multiplex PCR. The table lists approximately 18,000 clones, approximately 73% of them singletons, with around 7% in the top ten. Rectal tissue came from one to two pinch biopsies taken at colonoscopy. The CDR3 consists of 14 residues. V gave up 3 bases and J gave up 7 bases, with 13 bases separating them. CDR1 and CDR2 from the germline V gene are LNHDA and SQIVND (reference sequence). This clone has a handful of counts. The sample carries other DNA sequences with the same CDR3.

What was sequenced was gut tissue. The chain recombines TRBV19 with TRBJ1-5; unclear D gene. The receptor was derived from a boy between 10 and 17 years old with moderate ulcerative colitis. In DNA form, the CDR3 reads TGTGCCAGTAGTATCGGAAGGGTCGGGCAGCCCCAGCATTTT. This sequence encodes CASSIGRVGQPQHF.